The T cell receptor (beta chain) under discussion was sequenced for a study of T-cell memory formation after mild COVID-19. In the study overall: Clustering of TCRs was largely donor specific.

J lost 3 bases, V lost 6 bases, and 3 bases had no gene match. The germline CDR1 and CDR2 sequences are MNHNY and SVGAGI (reference sequence). The CDR3 totals 14 residues. TCRdb redid the calling of the 5' RACE reads with MiXCR, one entry per CDR3 protein. The sample has fewer than 95,000 distinct CDR3 sequences; around 13% are singletons. As to this clonotype: Its matching antigen is unknown.

Overall study results and limits: Some clones that responded turned up in pre-infection memory, which suggests that cross-reactive memory joined in. Contracting clones from day 15 to 85 had balanced CD4/CD8; later expanders favoured CD4+.

V gene TRBV6-6 combines with J gene TRBJ2-1; 9 nucleotides match TRBD2. The sample taken for sequencing was PBMCs or a T cell subset sorted from them (not recorded which). The clonotype comes from an adult woman who had mild COVID-19 (a few samples of this study predate the infection). Cell type and time point are not known. DNA of the CDR3: TGTGCCAGCAGCGAGACTAGCGGCTACAATGAGCAGTTCTTC. Translating gives CASSETSGYNEQFF.